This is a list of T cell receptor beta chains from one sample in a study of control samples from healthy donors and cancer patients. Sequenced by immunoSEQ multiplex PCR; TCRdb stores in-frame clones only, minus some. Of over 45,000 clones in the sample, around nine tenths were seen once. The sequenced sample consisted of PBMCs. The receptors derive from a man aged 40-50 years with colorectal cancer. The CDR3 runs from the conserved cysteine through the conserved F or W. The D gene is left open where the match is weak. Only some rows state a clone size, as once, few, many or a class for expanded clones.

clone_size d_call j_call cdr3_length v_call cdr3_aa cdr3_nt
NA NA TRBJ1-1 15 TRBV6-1 CASSEGFRVNTEAFF TGTGCCAGCAGTGAAGGATTCAGAGTGAACACTGAAGCTTTCTTT
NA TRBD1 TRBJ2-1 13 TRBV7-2 CASSVDRDNEQFF TGTGCCAGCAGCGTTGACAGGGACAATGAGCAGTTCTTC
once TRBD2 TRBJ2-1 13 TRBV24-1 CATRSSGSHEQFF TGTGCCACCAGAAGTAGCGGGAGCCATGAGCAGTTCTTC
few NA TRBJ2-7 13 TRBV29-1 CSVGDMRRNEQYF TGCAGCGTTGGGGACATGCGTCGTAACGAGCAGTACTTC
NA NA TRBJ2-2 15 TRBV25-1 CASSPQYANTGELFF TGTGCCAGCAGTCCCCAGTATGCGAACACCGGGGAGCTGTTTTTT
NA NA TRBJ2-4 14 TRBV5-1 CASSLGLLGDIQYF TGCGCCAGCAGCTTGGGCTTACTCGGTGACATTCAGTACTTC
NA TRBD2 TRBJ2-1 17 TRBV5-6 CASSLSLLAGGLNEQFF TGTGCCAGCAGCTTGTCCCTACTAGCGGGAGGGCTGAATGAGCAGTTCTTC
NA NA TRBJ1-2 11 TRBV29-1 CSVGTNYGYTF TGCAGCGTCGGCACTAACTATGGCTACACCTTC
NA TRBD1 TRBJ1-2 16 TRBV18 CASSPRGTGGTNGYTF TGTGCCAGCTCACCGCGGGGGACAGGGGGCACCAATGGCTACACCTTC
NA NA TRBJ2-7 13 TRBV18 CASSPPGPGEQYF TGTGCCAGCTCACCACCGGGGCCGGGGGAGCAGTACTTC
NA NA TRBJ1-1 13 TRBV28 CASSWWSSTEAFF TGTGCCAGCAGTTGGTGGAGTAGCACTGAAGCTTTCTTT
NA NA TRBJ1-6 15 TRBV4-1 CASSRDGSYNSPLHF TGCGCCAGCAGCCGAGACGGCTCCTATAATTCACCCCTCCACTTT
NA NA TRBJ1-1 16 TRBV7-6 CASSRSMGLEVTEAFF TGTGCCAGCAGCCGAAGCATGGGACTAGAGGTGACTGAAGCTTTCTTT
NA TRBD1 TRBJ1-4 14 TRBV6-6 CASTLQGASEKLFF TGTGCCAGCACGTTACAGGGGGCTAGCGAAAAACTGTTTTTT
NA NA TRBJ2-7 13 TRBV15 CATSGSVGGEQYF TGTGCCACCAGCGGATCAGTAGGGGGCGAGCAGTACTTC
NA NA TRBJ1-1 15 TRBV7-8 CASSLGSYQNTEAFF TGTGCCAGCAGCTTAGGTTCTTATCAGAACACTGAAGCTTTCTTT
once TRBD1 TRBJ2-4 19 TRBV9 CASSVGDRDRRLAKNIQYF TGTGCCAGCAGCGTAGGGGACAGGGATCGCCGACTAGCCAAAAACATTCAGTACTTC
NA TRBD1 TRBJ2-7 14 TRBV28 CASRRDRGPYEQYF TGTGCCAGCAGACGGGACAGGGGGCCCTACGAGCAGTACTTC
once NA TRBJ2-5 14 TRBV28 CASSLRTVQETQYF TGTGCCAGCAGTCTGAGGACAGTGCAAGAGACCCAGTACTTC
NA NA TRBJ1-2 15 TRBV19 CASSMPAQGLYGYTF TGTGCCAGTAGTATGCCCGCACAAGGGCTTTATGGCTACACCTTC